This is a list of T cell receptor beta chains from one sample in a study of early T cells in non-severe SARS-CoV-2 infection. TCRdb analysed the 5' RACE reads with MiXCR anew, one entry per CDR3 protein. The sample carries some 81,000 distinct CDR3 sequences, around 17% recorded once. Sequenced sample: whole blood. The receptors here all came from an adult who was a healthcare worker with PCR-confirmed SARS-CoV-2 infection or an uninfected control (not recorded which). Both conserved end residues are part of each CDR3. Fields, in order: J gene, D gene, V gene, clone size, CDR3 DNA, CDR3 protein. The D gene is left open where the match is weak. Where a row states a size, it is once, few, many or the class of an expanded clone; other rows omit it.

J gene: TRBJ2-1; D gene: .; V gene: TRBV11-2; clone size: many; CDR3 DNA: TGTGCCAGCAGCTTAGAGGCAGGGGGGAATGAGCAGTTCTTC; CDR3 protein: CASSLEAGGNEQFF
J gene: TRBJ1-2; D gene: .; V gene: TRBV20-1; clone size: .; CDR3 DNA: TGCAGTGCTAGGGACATTACTAACTATGGCTACACCTTC; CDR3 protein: CSARDITNYGYTF
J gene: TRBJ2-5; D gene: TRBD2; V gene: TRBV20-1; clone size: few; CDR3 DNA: TGCAGGGAAGGAGTGCGGGGGGGTAAAGAGACCCAGTACTTC; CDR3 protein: CREGVRGGKETQYF
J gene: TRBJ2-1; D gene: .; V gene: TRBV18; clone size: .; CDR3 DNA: TGTGCCAGCTCACCGCTCGACACCCACAATGAGCAGTTCTTC; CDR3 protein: CASSPLDTHNEQFF
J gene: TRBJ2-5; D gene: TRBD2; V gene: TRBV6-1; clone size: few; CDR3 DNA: TGTGCCAGCCGTAGCGGGGGTTATGAGACCCAGTACTTC; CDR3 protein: CASRSGGYETQYF
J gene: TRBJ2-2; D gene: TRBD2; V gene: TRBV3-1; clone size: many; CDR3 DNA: TGTGCCAGCAGCCAAGTCCTTAAGCGGGAGTCAATCGGGGAGCTGTTTTTT; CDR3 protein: CASSQVLKRESIGELFF
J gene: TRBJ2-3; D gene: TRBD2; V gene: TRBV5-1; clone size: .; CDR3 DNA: TGCGCCAGCAGCTTGGATACTAGCGGGACCCCCACAGATACGCAGTATTTT; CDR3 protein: CASSLDTSGTPTDTQYF
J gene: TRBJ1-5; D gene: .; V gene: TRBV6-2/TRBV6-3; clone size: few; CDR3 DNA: TGTGCCAGCAGTTACGACGGGTATCAGCCCCAGCATTTT; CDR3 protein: CASSYDGYQPQHF
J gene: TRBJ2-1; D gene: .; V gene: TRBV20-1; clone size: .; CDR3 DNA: TGCAGTGCTAGAGGGGGCAGCTCCTACAATGAGCAGTTCTTC; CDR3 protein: CSARGGSSYNEQFF
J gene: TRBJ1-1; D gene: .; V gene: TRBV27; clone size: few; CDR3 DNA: TGTGCCAGCAGTTTATCTCCTTCCTTTGGTACTGAAGCTTTCTTT; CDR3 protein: CASSLSPSFGTEAFF
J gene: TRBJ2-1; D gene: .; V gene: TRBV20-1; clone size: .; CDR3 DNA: TGCAGTGCTAGAGATTGGAGTAACGAGGGGGTCTCCTACAATGAGCAGTTCTTC; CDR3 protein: CSARDWSNEGVSYNEQFF
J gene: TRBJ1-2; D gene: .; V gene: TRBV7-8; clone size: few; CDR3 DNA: TGTGCCAGCAGCTTAGAGGTTGGGGGGCTAAGAAATGGCTACACCTTC; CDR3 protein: CASSLEVGGLRNGYTF
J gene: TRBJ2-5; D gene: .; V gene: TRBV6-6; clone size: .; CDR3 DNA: TGTGCCAGCAGTTATCGTGACAGAACCCAAGAGACCCAGTACTTC; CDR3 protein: CASSYRDRTQETQYF
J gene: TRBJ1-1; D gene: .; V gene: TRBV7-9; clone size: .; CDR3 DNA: TGTGCCAGCACCTCTTTGGAGGGGTTAGCTTTCTTT; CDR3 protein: CASTSLEGLAFF
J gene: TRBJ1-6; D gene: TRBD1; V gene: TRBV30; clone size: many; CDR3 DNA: TGTGCCTGGCAACCGGGACAGGGTTCACCCCTCCACTTT; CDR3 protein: CAWQPGQGSPLHF
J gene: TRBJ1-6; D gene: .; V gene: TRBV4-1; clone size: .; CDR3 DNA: TGCGCCAGCAGCCTAATCTACGGGACGGGGGGATCCTATAATTCACCCCTCCACTTT; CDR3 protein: CASSLIYGTGGSYNSPLHF
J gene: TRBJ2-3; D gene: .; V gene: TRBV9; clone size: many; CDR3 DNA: TGTGCCAGCAGCGTAGCTATCACAGATACGCAGTATTTT; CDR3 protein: CASSVAITDTQYF
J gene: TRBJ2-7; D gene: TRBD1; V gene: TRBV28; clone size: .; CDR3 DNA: TGTGCCAGCAGTTCCGGACAGGGCCAACGCTACGAGCAGTACTTC; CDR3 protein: CASSSGQGQRYEQYF
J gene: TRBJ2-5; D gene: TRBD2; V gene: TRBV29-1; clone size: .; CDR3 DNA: TGCAGCGTCCGGACTAGCGGGGGGAAAGAGACCCAGTACTTC; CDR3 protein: CSVRTSGGKETQYF
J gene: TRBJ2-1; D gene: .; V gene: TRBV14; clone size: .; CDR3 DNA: TGTGCCAGCAGCCGCCCCCTCACGAGCTCCTACAATGAGCAGTTCTTC; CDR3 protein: CASSRPLTSSYNEQFF
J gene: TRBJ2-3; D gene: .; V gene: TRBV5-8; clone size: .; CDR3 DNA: TGTGCCAGCCATTCCCCAGGAGAGACAGATACGCAGTATTTT; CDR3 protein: CASHSPGETDTQYF
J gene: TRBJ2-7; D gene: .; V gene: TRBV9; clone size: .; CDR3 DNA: TGTGCCAGCAGCGTAGATAGGACCTACGGGGAGCAGTACTTC; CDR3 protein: CASSVDRTYGEQYF
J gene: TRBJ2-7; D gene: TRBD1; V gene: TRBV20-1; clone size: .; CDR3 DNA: TGCAGTGCTAGAGAGGGACAGGGGATACCCTACGAGCAGTACTTC; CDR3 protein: CSAREGQGIPYEQYF
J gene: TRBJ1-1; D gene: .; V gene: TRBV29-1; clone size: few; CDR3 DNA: TGCAGCGTTGAAGTAGGCGGCCGTGAAGCTTTCTTT; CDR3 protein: CSVEVGGREAFF
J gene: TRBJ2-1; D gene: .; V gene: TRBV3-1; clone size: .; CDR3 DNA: TGTGCCAGCAGCCAAGACAGTCGTAGGGGGATAGGGGAGCAGTTCTTC; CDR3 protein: CASSQDSRRGIGEQFF
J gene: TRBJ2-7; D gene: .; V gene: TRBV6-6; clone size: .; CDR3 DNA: TGTGCCAGCAGTTACTCAGGGGACGGCCCCTACGAGCAGTACTTC; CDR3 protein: CASSYSGDGPYEQYF
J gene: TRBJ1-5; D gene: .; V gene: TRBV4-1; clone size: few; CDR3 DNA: TGCGCCAGCAGCCAAGAAATCCTCTCACGGCAGCCCCAGCATTTT; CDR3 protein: CASSQEILSRQPQHF
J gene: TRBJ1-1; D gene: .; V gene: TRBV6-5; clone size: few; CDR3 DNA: TGTGCCAGCAGTCGCGGACGTAACGGGGACACTGAAGCTTTCTTT; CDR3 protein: CASSRGRNGDTEAFF
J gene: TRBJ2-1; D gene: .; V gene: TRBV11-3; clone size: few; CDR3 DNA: TGTGCCAGCAGCTTAGACGGAACGGGAGCCGATGAGCAGTTCTTC; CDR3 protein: CASSLDGTGADEQFF
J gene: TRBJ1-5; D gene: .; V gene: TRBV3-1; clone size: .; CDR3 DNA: TGTGCCAGCAGCCTATATAGCAATCAGCCCCAGCATTTT; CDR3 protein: CASSLYSNQPQHF
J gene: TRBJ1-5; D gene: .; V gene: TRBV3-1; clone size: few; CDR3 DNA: TGTGCCAGCAGCCAAGGGACGATCAATCAGCCCCAGCATTTT; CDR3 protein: CASSQGTINQPQHF
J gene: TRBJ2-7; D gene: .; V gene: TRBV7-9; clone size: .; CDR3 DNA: TGTGCCAGCAGCTTTCGCTACAGGGTACCCGGGGACGAGCAGTACTTC; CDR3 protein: CASSFRYRVPGDEQYF
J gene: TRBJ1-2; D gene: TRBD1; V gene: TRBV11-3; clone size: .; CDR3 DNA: TGTGCCAGCAGCTTCGGGACAGGATTTGGAGGCTACACCTTC; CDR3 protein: CASSFGTGFGGYTF
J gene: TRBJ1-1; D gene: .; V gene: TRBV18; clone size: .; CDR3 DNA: TGTGCCAGCTCACCACTGTCTCCGGGGTTGGACACTGAAGCTTTCTTT; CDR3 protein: CASSPLSPGLDTEAFF
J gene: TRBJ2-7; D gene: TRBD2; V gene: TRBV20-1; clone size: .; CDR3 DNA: TGCAGTGCTTCGTCCCTAGCGGGAGGCGAGCAGTACTTC; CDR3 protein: CSASSLAGGEQYF
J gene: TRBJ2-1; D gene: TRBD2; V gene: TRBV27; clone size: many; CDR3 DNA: TGTGCCAGCAGCACCATTAGCGGGAGGTGGAGTGAGCAGTTCTTC; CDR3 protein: CASSTISGRWSEQFF
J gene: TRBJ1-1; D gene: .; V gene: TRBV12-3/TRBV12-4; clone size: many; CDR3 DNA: TGTGCCAGCAGTTTATCCAGGCGGACTGAAGCTTTCTTT; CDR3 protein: CASSLSRRTEAFF
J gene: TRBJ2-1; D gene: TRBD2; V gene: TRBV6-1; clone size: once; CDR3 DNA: TGTGCCAGCAGTGAAGGACTAGCGAACTACAATGAGCAGTTCTTC; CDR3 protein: CASSEGLANYNEQFF
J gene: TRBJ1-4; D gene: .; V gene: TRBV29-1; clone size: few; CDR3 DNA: TGCAGCGGCCTGGGGGAAAAACTGTTTTTT; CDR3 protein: CSGLGEKLFF
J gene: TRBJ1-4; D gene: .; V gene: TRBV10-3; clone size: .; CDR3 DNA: TGTGCCATCAGTGAGCGGAATGAAAAACTGTTTTTT; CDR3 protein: CAISERNEKLFF
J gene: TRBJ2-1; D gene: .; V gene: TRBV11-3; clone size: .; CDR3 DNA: TGTGCCAGCAGCTTAACGTCGTGGGGGACCTACAATGAGCAGTTCTTC; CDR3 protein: CASSLTSWGTYNEQFF
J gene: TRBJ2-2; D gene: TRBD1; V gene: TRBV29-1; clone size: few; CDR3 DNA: TGCAGCGCAAACAGGGGGACCGGGGAGCTGTTTTTT; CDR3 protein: CSANRGTGELFF
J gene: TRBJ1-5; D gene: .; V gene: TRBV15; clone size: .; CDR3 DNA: TGTGCCACCAGCTTGGCGAAAGCGGGCAGCAATCAGCCCCAGCATTTT; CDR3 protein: CATSLAKAGSNQPQHF
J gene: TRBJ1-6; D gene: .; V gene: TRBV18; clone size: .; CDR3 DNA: TGTGCCAGCTCACCACTGGGACAACTAAATTCACCCCTCCACTTT; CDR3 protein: CASSPLGQLNSPLHF